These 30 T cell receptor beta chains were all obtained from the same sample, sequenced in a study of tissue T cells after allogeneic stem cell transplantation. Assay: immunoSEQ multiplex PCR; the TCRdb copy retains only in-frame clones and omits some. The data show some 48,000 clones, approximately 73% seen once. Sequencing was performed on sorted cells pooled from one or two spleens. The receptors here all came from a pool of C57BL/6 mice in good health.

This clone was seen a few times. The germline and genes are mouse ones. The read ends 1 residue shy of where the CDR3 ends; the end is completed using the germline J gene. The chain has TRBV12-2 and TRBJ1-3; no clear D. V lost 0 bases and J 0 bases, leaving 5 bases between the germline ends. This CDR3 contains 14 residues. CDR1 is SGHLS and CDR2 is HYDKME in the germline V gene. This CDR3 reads CASSLVDSGNTLYF. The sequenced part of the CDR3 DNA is TGTGCCAGCTCTCTCGTAGATTCTGGAAATACGCTCTAT.

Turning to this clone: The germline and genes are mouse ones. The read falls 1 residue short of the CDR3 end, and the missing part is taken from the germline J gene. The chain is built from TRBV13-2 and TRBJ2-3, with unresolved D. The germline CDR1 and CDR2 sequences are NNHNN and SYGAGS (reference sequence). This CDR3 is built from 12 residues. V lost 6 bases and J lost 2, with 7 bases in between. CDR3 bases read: TGTGCCAGCGCTGACATTGCAGAAACGCTGTAT. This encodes CASADIAETLY. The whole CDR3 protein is CASADIAETLYF.

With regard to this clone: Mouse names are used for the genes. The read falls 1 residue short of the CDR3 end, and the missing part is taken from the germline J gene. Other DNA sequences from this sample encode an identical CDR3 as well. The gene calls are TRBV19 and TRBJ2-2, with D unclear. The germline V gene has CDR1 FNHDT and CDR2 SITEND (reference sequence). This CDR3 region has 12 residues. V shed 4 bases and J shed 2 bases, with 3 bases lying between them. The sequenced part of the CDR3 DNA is TGTGCCAGCAGTCAGAACACCGGGCAGCTCTAC. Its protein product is CASSQNTGQLY. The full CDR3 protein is CASSQNTGQLYF.

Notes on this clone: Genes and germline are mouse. CDR3 residues: CGARAGQGYAEQFF. CDR3 DNA (partial): TGTGGTGCTAGGGCGGGACAGGGCTATGCTGAGCAGTTC. The chain employs TRBV20 and TRBJ2-1, with 9 bases fitting TRBD1. From the germline J gene comes the end of the CDR3, since the read stops 1 residue before it. The CDR3 consists of 14 residues. The V segment lost 1 base and the J segment 3 bases; nucleotides outside the gene matches: 1. Germline lookup yields CDR1 GFQATS and CDR2 STVNSAI.

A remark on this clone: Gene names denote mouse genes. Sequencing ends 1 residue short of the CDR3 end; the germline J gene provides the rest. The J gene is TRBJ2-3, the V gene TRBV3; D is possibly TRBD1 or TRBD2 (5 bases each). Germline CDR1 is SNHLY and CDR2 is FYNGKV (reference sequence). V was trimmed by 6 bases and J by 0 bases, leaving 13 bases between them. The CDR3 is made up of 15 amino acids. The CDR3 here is CASRIGTASAETLYF. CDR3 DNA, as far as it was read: TGTGCCAGCAGAATCGGGACGGCTAGTGCAGAAACGCTGTAT.

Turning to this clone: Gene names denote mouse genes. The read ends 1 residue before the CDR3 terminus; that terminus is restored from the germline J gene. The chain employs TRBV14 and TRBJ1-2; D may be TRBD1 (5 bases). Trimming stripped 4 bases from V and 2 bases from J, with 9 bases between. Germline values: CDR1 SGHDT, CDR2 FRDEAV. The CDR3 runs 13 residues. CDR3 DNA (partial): TGTGCCAGCAGTCCGGCAGGGAACTCCGACTACACC. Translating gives CASSPAGNSDYT. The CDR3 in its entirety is CASSPAGNSDYTF.

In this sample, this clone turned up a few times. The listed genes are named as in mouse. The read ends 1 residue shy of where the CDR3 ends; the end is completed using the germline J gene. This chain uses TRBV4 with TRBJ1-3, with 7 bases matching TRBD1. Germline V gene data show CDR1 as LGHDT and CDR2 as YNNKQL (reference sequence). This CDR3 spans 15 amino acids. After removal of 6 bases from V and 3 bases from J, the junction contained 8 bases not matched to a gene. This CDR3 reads CASSRRQGLGNTLYF. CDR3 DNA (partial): TGTGCCAGCAGTAGGAGACAGGGTCTTGGAAATACGCTCTAT.

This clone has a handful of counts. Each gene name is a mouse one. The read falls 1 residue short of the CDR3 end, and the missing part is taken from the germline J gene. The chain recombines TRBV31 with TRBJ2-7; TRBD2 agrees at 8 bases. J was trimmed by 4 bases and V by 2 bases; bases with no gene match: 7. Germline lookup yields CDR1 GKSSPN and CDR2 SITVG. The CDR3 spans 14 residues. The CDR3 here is CAWSSAAGGYEQYF. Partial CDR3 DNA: TGTGCCTGGAGTTCAGCCGCTGGGGGGTATGAACAGTAC.

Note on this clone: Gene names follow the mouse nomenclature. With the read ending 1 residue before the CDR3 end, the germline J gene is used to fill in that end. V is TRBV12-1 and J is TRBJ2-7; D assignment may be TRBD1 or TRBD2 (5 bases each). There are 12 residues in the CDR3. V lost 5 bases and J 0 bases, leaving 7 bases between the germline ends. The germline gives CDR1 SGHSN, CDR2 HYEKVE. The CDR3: CASFGTSYEQYF. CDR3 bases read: TGTGCCAGCTTCGGGACCTCCTATGAACAGTAC.

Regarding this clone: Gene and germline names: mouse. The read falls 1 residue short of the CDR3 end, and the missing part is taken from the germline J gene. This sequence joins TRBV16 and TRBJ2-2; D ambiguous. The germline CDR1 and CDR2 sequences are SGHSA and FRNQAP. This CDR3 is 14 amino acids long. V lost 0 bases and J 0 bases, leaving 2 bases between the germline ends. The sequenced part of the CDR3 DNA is TGTGCAAGCAGCTTAGATGCAAACACCGGGCAGCTCTAC. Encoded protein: CASSLDANTGQLY. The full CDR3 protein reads CASSLDANTGQLYF.

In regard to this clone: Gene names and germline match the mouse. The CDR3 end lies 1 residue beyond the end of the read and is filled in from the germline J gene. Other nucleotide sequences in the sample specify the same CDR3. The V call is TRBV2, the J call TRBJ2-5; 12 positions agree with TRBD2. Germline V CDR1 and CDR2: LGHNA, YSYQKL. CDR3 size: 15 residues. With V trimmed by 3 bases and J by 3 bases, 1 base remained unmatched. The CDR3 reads CASSQTGGAQDTQYF. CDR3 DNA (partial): TGTGCCAGCAGCCAGACTGGGGGGGCTCAAGACACCCAGTAC.

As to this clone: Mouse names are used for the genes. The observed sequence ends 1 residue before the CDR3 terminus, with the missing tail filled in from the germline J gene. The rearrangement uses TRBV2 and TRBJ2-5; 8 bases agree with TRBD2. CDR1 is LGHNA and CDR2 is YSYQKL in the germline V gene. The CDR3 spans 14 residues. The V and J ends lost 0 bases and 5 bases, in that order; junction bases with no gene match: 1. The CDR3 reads CASSQELGGDTQYF. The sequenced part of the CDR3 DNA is TGTGCCAGCAGCCAAGAGCTGGGGGGAGACACCCAGTAC.

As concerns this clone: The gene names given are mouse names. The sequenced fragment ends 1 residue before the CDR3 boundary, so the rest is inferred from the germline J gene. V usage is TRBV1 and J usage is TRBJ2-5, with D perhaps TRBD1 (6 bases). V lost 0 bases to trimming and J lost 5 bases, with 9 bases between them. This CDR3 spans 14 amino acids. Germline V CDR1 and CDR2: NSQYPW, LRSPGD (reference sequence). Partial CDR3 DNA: TGCACCTGCAGTGCAGAAGCCAGGGGAGACACCCAGTAC. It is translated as CTCSAEARGDTQY. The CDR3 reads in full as CTCSAEARGDTQYF. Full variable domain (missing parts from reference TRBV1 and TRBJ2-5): VTLLEQNPRWRLVPRGQAVNLRCILKNSQYPWMSWYQQDLQKQLQWLFTLRSPGDKEVKSLPGADYLATRVTDTELRLQVANMSQGRTLYCTCSAEARGDTQYFGPGTRLLVL.

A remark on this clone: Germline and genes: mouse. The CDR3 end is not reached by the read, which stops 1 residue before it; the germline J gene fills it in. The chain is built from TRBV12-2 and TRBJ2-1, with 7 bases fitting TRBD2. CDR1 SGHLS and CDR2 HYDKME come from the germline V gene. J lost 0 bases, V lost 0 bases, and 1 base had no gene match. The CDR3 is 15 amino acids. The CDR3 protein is CASSLSGGNYAEQFF. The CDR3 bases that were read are TGTGCCAGCTCTCTCTCTGGGGGTAACTATGCTGAGCAGTTC.

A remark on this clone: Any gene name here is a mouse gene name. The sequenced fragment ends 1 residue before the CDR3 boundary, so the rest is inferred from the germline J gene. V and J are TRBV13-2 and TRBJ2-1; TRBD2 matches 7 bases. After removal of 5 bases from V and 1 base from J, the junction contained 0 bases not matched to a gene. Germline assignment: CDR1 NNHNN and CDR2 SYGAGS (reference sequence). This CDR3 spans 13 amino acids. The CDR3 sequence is CASGLGNYAEQFF. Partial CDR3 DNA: TGTGCCAGCGGACTGGGGAACTATGCTGAGCAGTTC.

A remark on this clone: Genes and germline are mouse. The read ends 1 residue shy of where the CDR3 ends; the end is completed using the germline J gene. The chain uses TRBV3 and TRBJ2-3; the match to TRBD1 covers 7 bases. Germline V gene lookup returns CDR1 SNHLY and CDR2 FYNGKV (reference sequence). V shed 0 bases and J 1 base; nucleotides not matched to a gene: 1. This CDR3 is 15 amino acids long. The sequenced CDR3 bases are TGTGCCAGCAGCTTAGCTACAGGGGGTGCAGAAACGCTGTAT. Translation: CASSLATGGAETLY. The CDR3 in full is CASSLATGGAETLYF. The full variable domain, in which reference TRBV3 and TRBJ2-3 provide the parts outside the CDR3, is GPKVLQIPSHQIIDMGQMVTLNCDPVSNHLYFYWYKQILGQQMEFLVNFYNGKVMEKSKLFKDQFSVERPDGSYFTLKIQPTALEDSAVYFCASSLATGGAETLYFGSGTRLTVL.

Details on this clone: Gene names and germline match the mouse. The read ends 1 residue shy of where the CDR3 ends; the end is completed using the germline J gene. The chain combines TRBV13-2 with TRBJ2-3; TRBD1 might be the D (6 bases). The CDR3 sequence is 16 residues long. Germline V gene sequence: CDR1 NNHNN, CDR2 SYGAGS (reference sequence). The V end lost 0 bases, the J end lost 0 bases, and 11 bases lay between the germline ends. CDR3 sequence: CASGDAGTSSAETLYF. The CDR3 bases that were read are TGTGCCAGCGGTGATGCCGGGACATCTAGTGCAGAAACGCTGTAT.

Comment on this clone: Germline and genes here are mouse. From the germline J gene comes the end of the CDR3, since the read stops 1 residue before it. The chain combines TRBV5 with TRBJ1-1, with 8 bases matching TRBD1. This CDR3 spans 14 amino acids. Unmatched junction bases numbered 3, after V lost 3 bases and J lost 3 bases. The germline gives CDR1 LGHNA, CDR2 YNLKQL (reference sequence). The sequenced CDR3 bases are TGTGCCAGCAGCCATGACAGGGGAGACACAGAAGTCTTC. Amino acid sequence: CASSHDRGDTEVF. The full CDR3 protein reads CASSHDRGDTEVFF.

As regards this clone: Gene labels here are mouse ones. The CDR3 is CASSVGVSGNTLYF. The DNA read from the CDR3 is TGTGCCAGCAGTGTAGGGGTTTCTGGAAATACGCTCTAT. This sequence joins TRBV13-3 and TRBJ1-3; a possible D gene is TRBD1 (5 bases). The CDR3 goes on 1 residue after the read ends, and that part is filled in from the germline J gene. V lost 3 bases and J 0 bases, leaving 7 bases between the germline ends. This CDR3 spans 14 amino acids. CDR1 is NNHDY and CDR2 is SYVADS in the germline V gene.

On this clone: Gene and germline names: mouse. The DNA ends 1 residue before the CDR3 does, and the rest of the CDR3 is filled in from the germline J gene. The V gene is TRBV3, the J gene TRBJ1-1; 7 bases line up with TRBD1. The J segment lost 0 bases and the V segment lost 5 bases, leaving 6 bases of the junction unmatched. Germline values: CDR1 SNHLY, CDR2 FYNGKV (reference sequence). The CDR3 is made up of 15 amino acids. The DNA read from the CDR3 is TGTGCCAGCAGCATCCCCGGGACAGCAAACACAGAAGTCTTC. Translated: CASSIPGTANTEVF. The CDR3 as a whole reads CASSIPGTANTEVFF.

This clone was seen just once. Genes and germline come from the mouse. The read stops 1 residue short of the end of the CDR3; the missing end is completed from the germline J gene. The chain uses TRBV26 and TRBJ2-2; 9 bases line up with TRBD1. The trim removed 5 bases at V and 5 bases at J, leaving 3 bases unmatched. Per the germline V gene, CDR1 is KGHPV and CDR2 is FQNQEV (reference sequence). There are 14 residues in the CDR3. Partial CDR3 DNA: TGTGCCAGCAGTGCGACAGGGGGGACCGGGCAGCTCTAC. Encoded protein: CASSATGGTGQLY. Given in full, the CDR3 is CASSATGGTGQLYF.

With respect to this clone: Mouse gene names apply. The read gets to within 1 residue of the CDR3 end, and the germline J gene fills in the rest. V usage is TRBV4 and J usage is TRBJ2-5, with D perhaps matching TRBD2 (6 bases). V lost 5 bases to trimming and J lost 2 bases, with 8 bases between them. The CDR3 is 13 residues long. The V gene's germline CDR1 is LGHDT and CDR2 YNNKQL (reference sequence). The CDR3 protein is CASSPLGQDTQYF. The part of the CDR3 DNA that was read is TGTGCCAGCAGCCCACTGGGCCAAGACACCCAGTAC.

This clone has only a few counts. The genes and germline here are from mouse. Incomplete CDR3 DNA: TGTGCTAGCAGTAGGGGACAGGGGAACTCCGACTACACC. Protein: CASSRGQGNSDYT. The entire CDR3 protein is CASSRGQGNSDYTF. The chain couples TRBV17 to TRBJ1-2; 10 bases agree with TRBD1. Read data end 1 residue before the CDR3 end; the end is taken from the germline J gene. The CDR3 consists of 14 residues. The trim removed 3 bases at V and 2 bases at J, leaving 0 bases unmatched. Germline V CDR1 and CDR2: MNHDT, YYDKIL.

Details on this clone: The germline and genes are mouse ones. CDR3 in amino acids: CAWSLETGTEVFF. The sequenced part of the CDR3 DNA is TGTGCCTGGAGTCTGGAGACAGGGACAGAAGTCTTC. V and J are TRBV31 and TRBJ1-1, with 7 bases fitting TRBD1. The read gets to within 1 residue of the CDR3 end, and the germline J gene fills in the rest. CDR3 length: 13 residues. The V segment lost 0 bases and the J segment 5 bases; nucleotides outside the gene matches: 3. CDR1 is GKSSPN and CDR2 is SITVG in the germline V gene.

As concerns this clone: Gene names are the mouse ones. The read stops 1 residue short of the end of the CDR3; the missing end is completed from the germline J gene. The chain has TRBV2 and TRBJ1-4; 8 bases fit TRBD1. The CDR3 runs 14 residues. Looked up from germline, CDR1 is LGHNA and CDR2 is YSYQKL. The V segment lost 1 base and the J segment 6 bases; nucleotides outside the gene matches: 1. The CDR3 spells CASSQGTGHERLFF. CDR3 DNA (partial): TGTGCCAGCAGCCAAGGGACAGGGCACGAAAGATTATTT.

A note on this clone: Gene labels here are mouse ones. The CDR3: CASSLVGGDTGQLYF. The covered CDR3 bases are TGTGCCAGCAGCTTAGTTGGGGGGGACACCGGGCAGCTCTAC. V usage is TRBV3 and J usage is TRBJ2-2, with 8 bases identical to TRBD2. The read terminates 1 residue ahead of where the CDR3 ends, so the germline J gene completes it. The germline CDR1 and CDR2 sequences are SNHLY and FYNGKV (reference sequence). V shed 1 base, J shed 3 bases, and the junction held 1 base outside the gene matches. The CDR3 has 15 residues.

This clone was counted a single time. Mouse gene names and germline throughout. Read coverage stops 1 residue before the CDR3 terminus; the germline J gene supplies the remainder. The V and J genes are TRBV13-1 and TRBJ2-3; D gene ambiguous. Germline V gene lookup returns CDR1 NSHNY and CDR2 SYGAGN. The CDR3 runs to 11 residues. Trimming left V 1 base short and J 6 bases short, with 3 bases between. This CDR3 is CASSDWETLYF. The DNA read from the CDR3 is TGTGCCAGCAGTGATTGGGAAACGCTGTAT.

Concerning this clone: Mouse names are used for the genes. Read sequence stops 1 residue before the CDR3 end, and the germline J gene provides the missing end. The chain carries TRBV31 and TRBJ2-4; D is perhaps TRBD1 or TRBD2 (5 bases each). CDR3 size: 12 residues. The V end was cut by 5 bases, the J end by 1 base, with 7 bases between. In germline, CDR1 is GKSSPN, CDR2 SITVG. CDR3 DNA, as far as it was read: TGTGCCTGGGCGGGGGGTCAAAACACCTTGTAC. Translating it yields CAWAGGQNTLY. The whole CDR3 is CAWAGGQNTLYF.

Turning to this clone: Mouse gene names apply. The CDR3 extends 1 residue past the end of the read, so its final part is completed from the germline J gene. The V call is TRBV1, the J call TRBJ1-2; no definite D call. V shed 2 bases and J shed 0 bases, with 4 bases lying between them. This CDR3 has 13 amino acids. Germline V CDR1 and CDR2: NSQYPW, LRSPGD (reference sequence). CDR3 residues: CTCSARTNSDYTF. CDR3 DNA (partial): TGCACCTGCAGTGCAAGGACAAACTCCGACTACACC.

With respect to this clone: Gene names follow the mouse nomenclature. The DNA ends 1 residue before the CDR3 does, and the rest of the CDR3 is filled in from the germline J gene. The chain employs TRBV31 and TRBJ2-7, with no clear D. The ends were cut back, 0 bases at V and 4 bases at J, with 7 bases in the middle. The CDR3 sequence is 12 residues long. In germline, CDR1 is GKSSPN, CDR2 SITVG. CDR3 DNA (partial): TGTGCCTGGAGTCTAGAGTTTTATGAACAGTAC. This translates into CAWSLEFYEQY. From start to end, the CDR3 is CAWSLEFYEQYF.